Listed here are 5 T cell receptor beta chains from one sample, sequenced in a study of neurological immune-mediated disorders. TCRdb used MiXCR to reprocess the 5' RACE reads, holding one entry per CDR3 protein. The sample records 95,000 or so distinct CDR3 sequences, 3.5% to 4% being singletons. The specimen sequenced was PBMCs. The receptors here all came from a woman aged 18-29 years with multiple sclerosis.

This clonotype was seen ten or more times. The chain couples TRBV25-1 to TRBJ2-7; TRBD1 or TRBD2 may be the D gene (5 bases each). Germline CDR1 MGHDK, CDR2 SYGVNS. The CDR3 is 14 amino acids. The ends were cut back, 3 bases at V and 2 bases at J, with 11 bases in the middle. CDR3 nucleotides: TGTGCCAGCAGTGAGGGGACGGAAACCTACGAGCAGTACTTC. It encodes CASSEGTETYEQYF.

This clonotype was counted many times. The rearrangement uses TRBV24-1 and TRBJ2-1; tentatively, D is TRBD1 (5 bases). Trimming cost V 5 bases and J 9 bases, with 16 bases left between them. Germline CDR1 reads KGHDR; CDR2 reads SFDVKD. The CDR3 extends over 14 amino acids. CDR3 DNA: TGTGCCACCAGTGGGGGCATGGATTCCAGTGAGCAGTTCTTC. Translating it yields CATSGGMDSSEQFF.

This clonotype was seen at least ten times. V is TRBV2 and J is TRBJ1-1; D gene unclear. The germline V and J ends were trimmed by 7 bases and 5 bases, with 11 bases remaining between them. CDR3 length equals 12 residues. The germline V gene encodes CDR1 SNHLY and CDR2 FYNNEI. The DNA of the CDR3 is TGTGCCAGCACGGGGAGTAGGACTGAAGCTTTCTTT. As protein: CASTGSRTEAFF.

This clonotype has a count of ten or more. The CDR3 loop reads CSARTDSNNSPLHF. The CDR3 nucleotides read TGCAGTGCTAGAACGGACAGTAATAATTCACCCCTCCACTTT. This chain links TRBV20-1 with TRBJ1-6, with D maybe TRBD1 (6 bases). Germline CDR1 DFQATT, CDR2 SNEGSKA (reference sequence). The CDR3 has 14 amino acids. The germline V and J ends were trimmed by 2 bases and 5 bases, with 10 bases remaining between them.

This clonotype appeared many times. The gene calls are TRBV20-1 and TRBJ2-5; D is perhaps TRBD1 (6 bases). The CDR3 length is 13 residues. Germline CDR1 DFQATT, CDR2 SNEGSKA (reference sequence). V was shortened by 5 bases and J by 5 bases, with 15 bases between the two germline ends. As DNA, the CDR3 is TGCAGTGCTCCCACCCATAGGGGGGAGACCCAGTACTTC. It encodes CSAPTHRGETQYF.